This T cell receptor (beta chain) was found in a study of technical replicates of blood from a handful of donors. Produced via immunoSEQ multiplex PCR; TCRdb's table is partial and in-frame only. Altogether roughly 80,000 clones are present, approximately 94% being singletons, with the ten largest covering roughly 0.38%. Material: T cells isolated from PBMCs. This clonotype originated in a human donor in good health.

CDR3 residues: CVRSLPGTPDHYEQYF. In nucleotides, the CDR3 is TGTGTCAGAAGCTTACCAGGGACTCCGGACCACTACGAGCAGTACTTC. The genes are TRBV7-5 and TRBJ2-7; TRBD2, the table's D call, lacks a check against the DNA. TRBV7-5 is annotated as a pseudogene. This CDR3 spans 16 amino acids.